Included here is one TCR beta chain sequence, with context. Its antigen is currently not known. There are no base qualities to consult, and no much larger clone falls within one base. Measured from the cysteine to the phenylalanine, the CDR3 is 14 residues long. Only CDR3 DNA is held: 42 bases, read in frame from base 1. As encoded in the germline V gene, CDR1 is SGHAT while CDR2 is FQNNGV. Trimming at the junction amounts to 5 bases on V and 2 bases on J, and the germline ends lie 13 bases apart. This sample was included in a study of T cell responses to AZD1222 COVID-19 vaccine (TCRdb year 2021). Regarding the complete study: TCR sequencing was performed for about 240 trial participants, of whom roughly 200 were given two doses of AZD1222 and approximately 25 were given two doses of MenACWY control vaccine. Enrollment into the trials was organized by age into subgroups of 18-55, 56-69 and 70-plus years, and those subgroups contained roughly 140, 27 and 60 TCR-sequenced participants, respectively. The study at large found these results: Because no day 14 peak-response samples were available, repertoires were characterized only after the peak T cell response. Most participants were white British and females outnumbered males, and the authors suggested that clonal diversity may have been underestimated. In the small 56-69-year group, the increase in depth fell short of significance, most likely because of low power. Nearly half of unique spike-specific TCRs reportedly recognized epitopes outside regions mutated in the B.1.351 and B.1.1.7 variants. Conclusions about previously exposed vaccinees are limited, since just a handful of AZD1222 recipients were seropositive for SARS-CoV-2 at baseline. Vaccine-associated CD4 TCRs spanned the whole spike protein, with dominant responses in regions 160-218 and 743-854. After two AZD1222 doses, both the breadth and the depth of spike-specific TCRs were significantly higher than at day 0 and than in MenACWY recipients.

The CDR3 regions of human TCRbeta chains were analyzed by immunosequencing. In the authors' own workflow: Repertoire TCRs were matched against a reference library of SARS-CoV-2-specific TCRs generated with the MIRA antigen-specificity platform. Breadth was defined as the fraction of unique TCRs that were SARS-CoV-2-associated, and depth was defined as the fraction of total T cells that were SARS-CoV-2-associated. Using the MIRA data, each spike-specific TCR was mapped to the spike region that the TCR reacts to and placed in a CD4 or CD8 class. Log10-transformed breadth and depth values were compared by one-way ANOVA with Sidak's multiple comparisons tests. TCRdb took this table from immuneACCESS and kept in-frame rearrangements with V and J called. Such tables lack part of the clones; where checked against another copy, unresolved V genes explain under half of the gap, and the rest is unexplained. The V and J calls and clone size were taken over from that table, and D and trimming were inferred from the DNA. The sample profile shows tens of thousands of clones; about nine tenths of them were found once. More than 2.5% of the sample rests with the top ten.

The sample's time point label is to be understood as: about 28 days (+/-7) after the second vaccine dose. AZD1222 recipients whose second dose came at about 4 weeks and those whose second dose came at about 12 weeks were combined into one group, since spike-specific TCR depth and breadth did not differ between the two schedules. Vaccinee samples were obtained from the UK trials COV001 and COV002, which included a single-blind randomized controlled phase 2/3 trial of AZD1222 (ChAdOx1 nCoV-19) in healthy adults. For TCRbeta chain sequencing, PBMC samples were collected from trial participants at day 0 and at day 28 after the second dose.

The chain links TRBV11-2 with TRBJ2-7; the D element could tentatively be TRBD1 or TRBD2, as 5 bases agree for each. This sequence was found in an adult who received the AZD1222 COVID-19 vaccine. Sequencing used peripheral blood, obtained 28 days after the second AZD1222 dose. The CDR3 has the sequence CASSPEGLPYEQYF. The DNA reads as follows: TGTGCCAGCAGCCCCGAGGGGCTCCCCTACGAGCAGTACTTC.